This is a list of T cell receptor beta chains from one sample in a study of T cell changes during pregnancy in multiple sclerosis. Clones were sequenced by immunoSEQ multiplex PCR, and TCRdb holds only the in-frame ones, with some missing. The sample shows around 40,000 clones, around 90% of them seen only once. Specimen: CD4+ T cells from peripheral blood mononuclear cells, collected in the second trimester of pregnancy. These receptors were obtained from a female donor in good health, enrolled as a control in a pregnancy study. The CDR3 runs from the conserved cysteine through the conserved F or W. D genes are given only for firm matches. Clone size is stated in some rows and not others, as once, few, many or a class when expanded.

V	length	J	size	D	CDR3	DNA
TRBV5-6	14	TRBJ1-5	once	-	CASTSQGTGQPQHF	TGTGCCAGCACCTCCCAGGGTACAGGGCAGCCCCAGCATTTT
TRBV5-1	12	TRBJ2-7	-	-	CASSWNQAEQYF	TGCGCCAGCAGCTGGAATCAGGCCGAGCAGTACTTC
TRBV10-3	13	TRBJ2-5	-	TRBD1	CAISQGAGETQYF	TGTGCCATCAGTCAGGGGGCTGGGGAGACCCAGTACTTC
TRBV5-1	15	TRBJ1-5	-	-	CASSPLGESNQPQHF	TGCGCCAGCAGCCCTCTTGGGGAGAGCAATCAGCCCCAGCATTTT
TRBV7-2	16	TRBJ2-5	-	TRBD2	CASSLFSSGSTETQYF	TGTGCCAGCAGCTTATTTTCCAGCGGGAGTACAGAGACCCAGTACTTC
TRBV7-8	16	TRBJ2-1	-	TRBD2	CASSPRGGGTYNEQFF	TGTGCCAGCAGCCCCCGGGGGGGCGGGACATACAATGAGCAGTTCTTC
TRBV11-1	14	TRBJ2-5	-	TRBD1	CASSPDRGRETQYF	TGTGCCAGCAGCCCCGACAGGGGGCGAGAGACCCAGTACTTC
TRBV28	14	TRBJ2-7	-	TRBD2	CASTDRSGSYEQYF	TGTGCCAGCACCGACCGGAGCGGGAGCTACGAGCAGTACTTC
TRBV19	15	TRBJ2-3	-	TRBD2	CASTRRGLAADTQYF	TGTGCCAGTACCAGGAGGGGACTAGCAGCAGATACGCAGTATTTT
TRBV30	13	TRBJ1-1	-	TRBD1	CAWTGGWNTEAFF	TGTGCCTGGACAGGGGGCTGGAACACTGAAGCTTTCTTT
TRBV28	15	TRBJ2-5	-	TRBD1	CASSSQTGNQETQYF	TGTGCCAGCAGTTCGCAGACAGGGAACCAAGAGACCCAGTACTTC
TRBV6-1	13	TRBJ1-3	-	-	CASGVGSGNTIYF	TGTGCCTCCGGGGTCGGTTCTGGAAACACCATATATTTT
TRBV13	15	TRBJ2-7	-	-	CASSPRRQETYEQYF	TGTGCCAGCAGCCCCCGGCGACAGGAGACCTACGAGCAGTACTTC
TRBV14	18	TRBJ1-1	-	-	CASSQDYFLAGRNTEAFF	TGTGCCAGCAGCCAAGATTACTTCCTGGCAGGGCGAAACACTGAAGCTTTCTTT
TRBV5-5	17	TRBJ2-5	-	TRBD2	CASSLATGTTGPETQYF	TGTGCCAGCAGCTTGGCGACCGGGACTACGGGGCCCGAGACCCAGTACTTC
TRBV5-1	15	TRBJ1-4	-	-	CASSLTGSTNEKLFF	TGCGCCAGCAGCTTGACGGGGTCAACTAATGAAAAACTGTTTTTT
TRBV5-1	12	TRBJ1-2	-	TRBD1	CASSLEGARYTF	TGCGCCAGCAGCTTGGAGGGGGCCCGCTACACCTTC
TRBV5-5	15	TRBJ2-5	-	-	CASSPGDSKQETQYF	TGTGCCAGCAGCCCGGGAGACAGCAAGCAAGAGACCCAGTACTTC
TRBV7-2	16	TRBJ2-7	-	TRBD2	CASRQTSGGNSYEQYF	TGTGCCAGCAGGCAGACTAGCGGGGGCAACTCCTACGAGCAGTACTTC
TRBV28	16	TRBJ1-1	-	-	CASRPPRRGGNTEAFF	TGTGCCAGCAGACCCCCCCGTAGGGGGGGGAACACTGAAGCTTTCTTT
TRBV7-8	13	TRBJ2-3	-	-	CASSQYTGDTQYF	TGTGCCAGCAGCCAGTACACCGGGGATACGCAGTATTTT
TRBV9	14	TRBJ2-3	-	-	CASSVVGDTDTQYF	TGTGCCAGCAGCGTAGTAGGGGACACAGATACGCAGTATTTT
TRBV7-2	18	TRBJ2-7	once	TRBD2	CASSLARGFGGGSEEQYF	TGTGCCAGCAGCTTAGCGCGGGGATTCGGCGGGGGGTCCGAGGAGCAGTACTTC
TRBV14	15	TRBJ1-4	once	TRBD1	CASSRLQGASEKLFF	TGTGCCAGCAGCCGCCTTCAGGGGGCGTCTGAAAAACTGTTTTTT
TRBV10-3	15	TRBJ1-1	-	-	CAISAPGHGDTEAFF	TGTGCCATCAGTGCTCCGGGACATGGGGACACTGAAGCTTTCTTT
TRBV27	18	TRBJ2-3	-	TRBD2	CASSLSGAAGRASDTQYF	TGTGCCAGCAGTTTATCGGGCGCGGCCGGGAGGGCCTCAGATACGCAGTATTTT
TRBV30	14	TRBJ1-1	-	-	CAWSKTGLNTEAFF	TGTGCCTGGTCAAAGACAGGATTGAACACTGAAGCTTTCTTT
TRBV6-5	13	TRBJ2-7	once	TRBD1	CASSLQGAYEQYF	TGTGCCAGCAGTCTCCAGGGGGCCTACGAGCAGTACTTC
TRBV6-5	15	TRBJ1-6	-	TRBD1	CASSYADRVGSPLHF	TGTGCCAGCAGTTACGCTGACAGGGTGGGCTCACCCCTCCACTTT
TRBV7-3	14	TRBJ2-2	-	TRBD1	CAEVRPRGTGELFF	TGTGCGGAAGTACGCCCCAGGGGGACCGGGGAGCTGTTTTTT
TRBV9	17	TRBJ2-1	-	TRBD1	CASSVVGTASSYNEQFF	TGTGCCAGCAGCGTAGTCGGGACAGCGAGCTCCTACAATGAGCAGTTCTTC
TRBV5-1	16	TRBJ2-2	-	-	CASSQKGNTVTGELFF	TGCGCCAGCAGCCAAAAGGGGAATACGGTAACCGGGGAGCTGTTTTTT
TRBV2	19	TRBJ1-5	-	TRBD1	CASSVTGGFRQTLFQPQHF	TGTGCCAGCAGTGTGACAGGGGGCTTTAGGCAAACGCTATTTCAGCCCCAGCATTTT
TRBV4-2	15	TRBJ2-1	-	-	CASSQDLLGPNEQFF	TGTGCCAGCAGCCAAGACCTTCTCGGTCCAAATGAGCAGTTCTTC
TRBV7-9	17	TRBJ1-1	once	-	CASSLRGGRGKNTEAFF	TGTGCCAGCAGCTTACGGGGGGGCAGGGGAAAGAACACTGAAGCTTTCTTT
TRBV18	14	TRBJ2-7	-	TRBD2	CASSPGLAGGKQYF	TGTGCCAGCTCCCCAGGACTAGCGGGAGGGAAGCAGTACTTC
TRBV7-9	15	TRBJ2-1	once	TRBD1	CASSVGDRDYNEQFF	TGTGCCAGCAGCGTAGGGGACAGGGACTACAATGAGCAGTTCTTC
TRBV10-3	18	TRBJ2-2	-	TRBD1	CAISESLGVRGRSGELFF	TGTGCCATCAGTGAGTCACTCGGTGTCAGGGGGCGGTCCGGGGAGCTGTTTTTT
TRBV7-9	15	TRBJ2-7	-	-	CASSRGGGRGYEQYF	TGTGCCAGCAGCCGAGGGGGGGGCAGGGGCTACGAGCAGTACTTC
TRBV5-5	12	TRBJ2-7	-	-	CASRGSSYEQYF	TGTGCCAGCAGAGGGAGCTCCTACGAGCAGTACTTC
TRBV5-1	15	TRBJ2-5	-	TRBD2	CASSSLAGDQETQYF	TGCGCCAGCAGTTCCCTAGCGGGAGACCAAGAGACCCAGTACTTC